This T cell receptor (beta chain) was captured by sequencing in a study of blood T cell repertoires in COVID-19 (dated by TCRdb to about 2020). As for the study more broadly: Samples covering the acute and convalescent phases of COVID-19 were provided by collaborators in the United States, Italy and Spain. The prospective study material was composed of cDNA or gDNA derived from T cells, B-cell-depleted T cells, or PBMCs. Subjects who had been exposed to COVID-19, were actively infected with it, or had recovered from it provided the deeply sampled blood TCRbeta repertoires that made up the dataset. The repertoires were released in a freely available public database intended as a resource for research on the immune response to SARS-CoV-2. The samples were drawn from two sources: the first 160 participants of the ongoing ImmuneRACE study, and 1,254 subjects contributed by 6 global collaborators. A de-identified subject ID, COVID-19 status, age in years and sex were almost always included in the sample metadata. Where HLA class I and class II types were available, the types were taken from metadata supplied by the sample provider, not from assay-based typing. What the research found in general, with its limitations: How much clinical and demographic metadata was included differed by source and by participant, and the metadata was provided uncurated.

A note on this clone: The clone's antigen remains unknown. Within one base of it there is no much larger clone, and no base qualities were kept.

Compared with germline, V lacks 3 bases and J lacks 6 bases; bases without a gene match: 6. The cysteine opens and the phenylalanine closes a CDR3 of 17 amino acids. CDR3 DNA is the only sequence kept; it has 51 bases, read in frame from the first base. CDR1 LGHDT and CDR2 YNNKEL are derived from the germline V gene (reference sequence). TCRbeta CDR3 regions were amplified from genomic DNA using the immunoSEQ Assay, a bias-controlled multiplex PCR. In the paper's pipeline: Nucleated cell counts per sample were estimated from amplification of reference gene primers within the assay. To quantify the absolute abundance of each unique TCRbeta CDR3 rearrangement, sequence reads were collapsed and filtered. Productive Simpson clonality was computed per sample as the square root of Simpson's diversity index over productive rearrangements. TCRdb retrieved this table from immuneACCESS and kept in-frame rearrangements only. Not all clones are present; in checked studies, unresolved V genes account for under half, and no reason is known for the remainder. The V and J calls and clone size were taken over from that table, and D and trimming were inferred from the DNA. Counted in this sample were under 300,000 clones; approximately 82% of them appeared once. Roughly 2% of the sample comes from the top ten.

Another Seattle source contributed samples from volunteer blood donors who had recovered from COVID-19. Each collaborating institution followed its own protocols to collect whole blood in K2EDTA tubes. For TCRbeta analysis, collaborators shipped samples in one of three forms: frozen whole blood, isolated PBMCs, or DNA extracted from either of those sample types. The TCR comes from a man younger than 40 who had recovered from COVID-19. The sequence links TRBV3-1 (or the pseudogene TRBV3-2) to TRBJ2-1; 15 central nucleotides agree with TRBD2. Input material: peripheral blood. The CDR3 loop reads CASSQRTSGGAFNEQFF. The DNA reads as follows: TGTGCCAGCAGCCAGAGGACTAGCGGGGGGGCCTTCAATGAGCAGTTCTTC.